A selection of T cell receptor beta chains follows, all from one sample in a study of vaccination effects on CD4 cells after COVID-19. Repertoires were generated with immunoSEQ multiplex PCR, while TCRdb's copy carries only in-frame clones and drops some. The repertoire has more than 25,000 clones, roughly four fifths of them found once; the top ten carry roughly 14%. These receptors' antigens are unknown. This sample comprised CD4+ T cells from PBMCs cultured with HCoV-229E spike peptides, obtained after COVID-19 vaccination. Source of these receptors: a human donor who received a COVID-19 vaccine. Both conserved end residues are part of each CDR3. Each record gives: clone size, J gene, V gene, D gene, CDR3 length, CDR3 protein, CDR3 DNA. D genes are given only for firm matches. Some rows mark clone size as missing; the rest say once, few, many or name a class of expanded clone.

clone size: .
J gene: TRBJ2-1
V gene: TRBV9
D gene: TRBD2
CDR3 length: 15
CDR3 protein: CASSLTSDSYNEQFF
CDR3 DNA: TGTGCCAGCAGCTTGACTAGCGACTCCTACAATGAGCAGTTCTTC

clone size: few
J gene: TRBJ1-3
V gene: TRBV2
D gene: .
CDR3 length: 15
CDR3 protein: CASGRAGPSGNTIYF
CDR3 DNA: TGTGCCAGCGGTCGAGCAGGGCCTTCTGGAAACACCATATATTTT

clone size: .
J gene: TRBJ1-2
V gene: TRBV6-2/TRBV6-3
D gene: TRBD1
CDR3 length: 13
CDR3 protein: CASSRQGNSGYTF
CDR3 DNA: TGTGCCAGCAGCAGACAGGGAAACTCTGGCTACACCTTC

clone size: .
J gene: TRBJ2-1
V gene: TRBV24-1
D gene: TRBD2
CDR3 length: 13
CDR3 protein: CATRAGDYNEQFF
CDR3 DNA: TGTGCCACCAGGGCGGGGGACTACAATGAGCAGTTCTTC

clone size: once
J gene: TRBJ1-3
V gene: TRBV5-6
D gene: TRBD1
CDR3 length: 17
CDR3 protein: CASSLGQEGVRRNTIYF
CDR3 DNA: TGTGCCAGCAGCCTGGGACAGGAAGGGGTTAGAAGAAACACCATATATTTT

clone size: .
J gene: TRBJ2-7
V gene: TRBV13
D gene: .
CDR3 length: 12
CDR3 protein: CASSTTTYEQYF
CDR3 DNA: TGTGCCAGCAGCACTACTACCTACGAGCAGTACTTC

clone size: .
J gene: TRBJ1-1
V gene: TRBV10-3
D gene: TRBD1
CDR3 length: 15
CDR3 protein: CAISGPGQGATEAFF
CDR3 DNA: TGTGCCATCAGTGGGCCAGGACAGGGGGCCACTGAAGCTTTCTTT

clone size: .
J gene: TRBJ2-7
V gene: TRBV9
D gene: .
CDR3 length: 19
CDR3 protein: CASSPKSLQRAASSYEQYF
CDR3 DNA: TGTGCCAGCAGTCCTAAATCCCTGCAGCGGGCAGCCAGCTCCTACGAGCAGTACTTC

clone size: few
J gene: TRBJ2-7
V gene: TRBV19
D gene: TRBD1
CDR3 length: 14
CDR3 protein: CASSSGTEFREQYF
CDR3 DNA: TGTGCCAGTAGTTCCGGGACAGAGTTTCGAGAGCAGTACTTC

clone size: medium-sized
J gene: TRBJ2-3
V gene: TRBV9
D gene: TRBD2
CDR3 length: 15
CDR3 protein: CASSVQRGGIDTQYF
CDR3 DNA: TGTGCCAGCAGCGTACAGCGGGGGGGCATCGATACGCAGTATTTT

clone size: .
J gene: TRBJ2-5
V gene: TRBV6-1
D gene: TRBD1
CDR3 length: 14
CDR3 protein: CASGHTGQALAQYF
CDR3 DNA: TGTGCCAGCGGTCACACCGGACAGGCGTTGGCCCAGTACTTC

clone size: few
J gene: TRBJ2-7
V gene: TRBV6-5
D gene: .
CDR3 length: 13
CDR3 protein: CASSYTYSYEQYF
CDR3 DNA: TGTGCCAGCAGTTACACGTACTCCTACGAGCAGTACTTC

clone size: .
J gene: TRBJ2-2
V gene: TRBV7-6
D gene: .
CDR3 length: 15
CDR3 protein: CASSLGLENTGELFF
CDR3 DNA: TGTGCCAGCAGCTTAGGGCTGGAAAACACCGGGGAGCTGTTTTTT

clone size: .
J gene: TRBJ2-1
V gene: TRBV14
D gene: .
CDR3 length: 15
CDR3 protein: CASSQDRGYYNEQFF
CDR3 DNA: TGTGCCAGCAGCCAAGATAGAGGGTATTACAATGAGCAGTTCTTC

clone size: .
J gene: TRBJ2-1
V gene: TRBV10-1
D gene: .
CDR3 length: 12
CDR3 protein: CASSENYNEQFF
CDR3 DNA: TGCGCCAGCAGTGAAAACTACAATGAGCAGTTCTTC

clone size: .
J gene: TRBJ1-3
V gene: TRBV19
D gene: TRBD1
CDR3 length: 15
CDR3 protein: CASSIRGASGNTIYF
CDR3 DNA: TGTGCCAGTAGTATCAGGGGGGCCTCTGGAAACACCATATATTTT

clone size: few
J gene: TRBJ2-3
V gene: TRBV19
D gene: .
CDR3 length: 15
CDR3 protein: CASSMDSIDTDTQYF
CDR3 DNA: TGTGCCAGTAGTATGGACAGTATAGACACAGATACGCAGTATTTT

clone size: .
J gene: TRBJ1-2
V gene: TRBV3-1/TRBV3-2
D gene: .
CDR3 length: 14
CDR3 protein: CASSLSRRGSGYTF
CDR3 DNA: TGTGCCAGCAGCCTTTCACGCAGGGGAAGTGGCTACACCTTC

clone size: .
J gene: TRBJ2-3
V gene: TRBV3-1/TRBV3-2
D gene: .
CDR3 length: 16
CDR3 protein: CASSPLQGRSTDTQYF
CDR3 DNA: TGTGCCAGCAGCCCCCTACAAGGGCGAAGCACAGATACGCAGTATTTT

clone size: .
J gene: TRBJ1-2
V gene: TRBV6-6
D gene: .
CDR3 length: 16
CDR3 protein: CASSYRTTGTQRGYTF
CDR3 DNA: TGTGCCAGCAGTTACCGCACAACAGGGACACAACGGGGCTACACCTTC

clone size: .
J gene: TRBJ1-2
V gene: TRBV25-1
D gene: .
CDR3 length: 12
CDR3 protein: CASSRGSYGYTF
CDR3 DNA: TGTGCCAGCAGTCGAGGGTCGTATGGCTACACCTTC

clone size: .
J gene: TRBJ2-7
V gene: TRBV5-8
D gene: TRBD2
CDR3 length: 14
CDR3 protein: CASSLSGGGADQYF
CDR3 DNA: TGTGCCAGCAGCTTGTCTGGCGGGGGGGCCGATCAGTACTTC

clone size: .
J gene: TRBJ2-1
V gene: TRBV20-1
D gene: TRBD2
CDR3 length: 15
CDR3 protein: CSASFSSGSRGEQFF
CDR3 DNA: TGCAGTGCTAGTTTTTCCAGCGGGAGCCGCGGTGAGCAGTTCTTC

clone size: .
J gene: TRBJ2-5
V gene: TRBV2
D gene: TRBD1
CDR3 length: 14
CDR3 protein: CASGSGTGDKTQYF
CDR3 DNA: TGTGCCAGCGGATCCGGGACAGGGGATAAGACCCAGTACTTC

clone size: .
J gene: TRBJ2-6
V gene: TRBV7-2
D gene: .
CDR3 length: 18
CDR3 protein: CASSLTGDIASGANVLTF
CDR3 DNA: TGTGCCAGCAGCCTGACGGGGGACATTGCCTCTGGGGCCAACGTCCTGACTTTC

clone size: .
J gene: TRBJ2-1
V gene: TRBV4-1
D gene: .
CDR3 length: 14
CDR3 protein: CASSLEEGSSEQFF
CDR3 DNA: TGCGCCAGCAGCCTGGAAGAGGGGAGCAGTGAGCAGTTCTTC

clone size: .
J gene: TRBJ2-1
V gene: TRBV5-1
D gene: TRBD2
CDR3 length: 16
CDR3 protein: CASSLGGGSSYNEQFF
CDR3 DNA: TGCGCCAGCAGCTTGGGGGGCGGGAGCTCCTACAATGAGCAGTTCTTC

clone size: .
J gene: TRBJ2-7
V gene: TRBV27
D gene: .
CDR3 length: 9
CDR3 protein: CASPGEQYF
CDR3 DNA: TGTGCCAGCCCGGGAGAGCAGTACTTC

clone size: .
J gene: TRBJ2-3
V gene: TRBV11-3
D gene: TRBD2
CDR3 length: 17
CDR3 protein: CASSLGSSSGVTDTQYF
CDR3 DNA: TGTGCCAGCAGCTTAGGAAGTAGTAGCGGGGTCACAGATACGCAGTATTTT

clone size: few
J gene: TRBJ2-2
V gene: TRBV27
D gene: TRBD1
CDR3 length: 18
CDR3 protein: CASRPSLGQGANTGELFF
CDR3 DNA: TGTGCCAGCAGACCTAGTTTGGGCCAGGGGGCGAACACCGGGGAGCTGTTTTTT

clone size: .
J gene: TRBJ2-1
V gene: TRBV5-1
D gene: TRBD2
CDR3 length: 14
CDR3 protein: CASRGGTVGNEQFF
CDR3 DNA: TGCGCCAGCAGGGGAGGGACCGTCGGCAATGAGCAGTTCTTC

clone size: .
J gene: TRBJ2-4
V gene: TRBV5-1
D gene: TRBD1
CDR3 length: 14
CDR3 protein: CASSATGDKNIQYF
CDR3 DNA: TGCGCCAGCAGCGCGACAGGGGATAAAAACATTCAGTACTTC

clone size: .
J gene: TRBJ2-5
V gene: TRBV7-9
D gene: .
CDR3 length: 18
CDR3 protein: CASSSPSLGPRGGETQYF
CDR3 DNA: TGTGCCAGCAGCTCACCCTCCTTAGGTCCAAGGGGTGGTGAGACCCAGTACTTC

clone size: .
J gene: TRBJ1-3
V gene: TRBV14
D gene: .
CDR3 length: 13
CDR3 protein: CASSHDGGNTIYF
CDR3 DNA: TGTGCCAGCAGCCATGACGGTGGAAACACCATATATTTT

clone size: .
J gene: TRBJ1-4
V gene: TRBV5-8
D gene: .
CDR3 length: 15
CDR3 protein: CASSYITGQNEKLFF
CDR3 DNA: TGTGCCAGCAGCTACATAACCGGACAGAATGAAAAACTGTTTTTT

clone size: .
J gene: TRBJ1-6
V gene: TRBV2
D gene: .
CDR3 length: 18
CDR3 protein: CASSVVKGGIPYNSPLHF
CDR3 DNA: TGTGCCAGCAGCGTGGTTAAGGGAGGGATCCCCTATAATTCACCCCTCCACTTT

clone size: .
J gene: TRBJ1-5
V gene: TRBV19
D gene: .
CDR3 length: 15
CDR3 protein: CASTLRTVSNQPQHF
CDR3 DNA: TGTGCCAGTACTCTGCGGACGGTTAGCAATCAGCCCCAGCATTTT

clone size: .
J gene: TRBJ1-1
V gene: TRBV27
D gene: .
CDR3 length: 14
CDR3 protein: CASSYDRPNTEAFF
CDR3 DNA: TGTGCCAGCAGCTACGACAGACCGAACACTGAAGCTTTCTTT

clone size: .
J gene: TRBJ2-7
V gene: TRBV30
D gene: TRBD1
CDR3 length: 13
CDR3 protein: CAWSKDRAREQYF
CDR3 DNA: TGTGCCTGGAGCAAGGACAGGGCCCGCGAGCAGTACTTC

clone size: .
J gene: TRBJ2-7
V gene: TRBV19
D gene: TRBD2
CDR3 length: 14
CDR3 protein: CASSDRTSANEQYF
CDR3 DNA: TGTGCCAGTAGTGACCGGACTAGCGCCAACGAGCAGTACTTC

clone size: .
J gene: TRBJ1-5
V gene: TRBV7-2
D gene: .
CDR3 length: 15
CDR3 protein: CASSLYGRTYQPQHF
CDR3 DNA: TGTGCCAGCAGCTTATACGGGAGAACCTATCAGCCCCAGCATTTT

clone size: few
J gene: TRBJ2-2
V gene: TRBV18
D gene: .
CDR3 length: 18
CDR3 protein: CASSPPQGWGSNTGELFF
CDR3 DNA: TGTGCCAGCTCACCACCGCAGGGATGGGGGTCAAACACCGGGGAGCTGTTTTTT

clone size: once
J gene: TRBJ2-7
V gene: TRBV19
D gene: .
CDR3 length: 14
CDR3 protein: CASSIERFAYEQYF
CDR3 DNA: TGTGCCAGTAGTATAGAACGGTTTGCCTACGAGCAGTACTTC

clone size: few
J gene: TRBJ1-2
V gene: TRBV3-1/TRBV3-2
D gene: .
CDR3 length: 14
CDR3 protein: CASSQQGDAYGYTF
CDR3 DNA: TGTGCCAGCAGCCAACAGGGAGATGCCTATGGCTACACCTTC

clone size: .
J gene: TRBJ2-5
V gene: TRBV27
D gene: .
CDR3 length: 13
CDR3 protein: CASSFRVRETQYF
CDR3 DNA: TGTGCCAGCAGTTTCAGGGTCCGAGAGACCCAGTACTTC

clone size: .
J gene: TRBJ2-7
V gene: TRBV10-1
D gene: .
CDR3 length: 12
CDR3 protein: CASSESSGEQYF
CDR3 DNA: TGCGCCAGCAGTGAGTCGAGTGGCGAGCAGTACTTC

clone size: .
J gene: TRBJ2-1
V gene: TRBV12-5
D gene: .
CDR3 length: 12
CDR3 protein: CASGLLGNEQFF
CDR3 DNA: TGTGCTAGTGGTTTGTTGGGCAATGAGCAGTTCTTC

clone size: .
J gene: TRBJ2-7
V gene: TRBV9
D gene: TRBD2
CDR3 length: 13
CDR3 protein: CASSGLAGDGQYF
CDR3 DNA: TGTGCCAGCTCGGGACTAGCGGGAGACGGGCAGTACTTC

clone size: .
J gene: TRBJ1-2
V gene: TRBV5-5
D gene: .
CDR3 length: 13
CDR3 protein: CASSPGLNYGYTF
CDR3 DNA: TGTGCCAGCAGCCCCGGCCTAAACTATGGCTACACCTTC

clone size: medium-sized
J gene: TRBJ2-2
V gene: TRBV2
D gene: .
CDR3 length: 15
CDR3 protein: CASSESLGTTGELFF
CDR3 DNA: TGTGCCAGCAGTGAATCTCTGGGTACCACCGGGGAGCTGTTTTTT

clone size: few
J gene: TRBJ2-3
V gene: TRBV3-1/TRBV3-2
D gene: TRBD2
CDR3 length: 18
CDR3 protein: CASSQNSPGLVGTDTQYF
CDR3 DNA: TGTGCCAGCAGCCAAAATTCCCCGGGACTAGTAGGGACAGATACGCAGTATTTT

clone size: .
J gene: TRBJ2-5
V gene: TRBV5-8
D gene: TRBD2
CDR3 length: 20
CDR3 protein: CASSLDLASGIIGRQETQYF
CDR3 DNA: TGTGCCAGCAGCTTGGATCTGGCTAGCGGGATTATTGGAAGACAAGAGACCCAGTACTTC

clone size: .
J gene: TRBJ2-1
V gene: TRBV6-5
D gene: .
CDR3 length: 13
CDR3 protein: CASSLDRYNEQFF
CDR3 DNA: TGTGCCAGCAGTTTAGACAGGTACAATGAGCAGTTCTTC

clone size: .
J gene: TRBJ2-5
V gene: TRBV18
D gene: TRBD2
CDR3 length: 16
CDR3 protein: CASSPGLAGRQETQYF
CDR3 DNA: TGTGCCAGCTCACCTGGACTAGCGGGAAGGCAGGAGACCCAGTACTTC

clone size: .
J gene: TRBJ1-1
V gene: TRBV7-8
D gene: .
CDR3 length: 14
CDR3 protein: CASSLSAVNTEAFF
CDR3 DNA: TGTGCCAGCAGCTTGTCGGCTGTGAACACTGAAGCTTTCTTT